These 24 T cell receptor beta chains were all obtained from the same sample, sequenced in a study of PD-L1 blockade in urothelial cancer. Sequenced by immunoSEQ multiplex PCR; TCRdb stores in-frame clones only, minus some. This table has more than 75,000 clones, 85% to 95% appearing once. The sample in question was PBMCs, obtained around atezolizumab (anti-PD-L1) treatment. All receptors derive from a man aged 55 to 70 with urothelial cancer.

V and J are TRBV5-1 and TRBJ1-1; D uncertain. CDR1 and CDR2 (germline): SGHRS, YFSETQ. CDR3 size: 14 residues. Trimming stripped 0 bases from V and 4 bases from J, with 10 bases between. The CDR3 coding sequence is TGCGCCAGCAGCTTGGAAGGGAGCGGCACTGAAGCTTTCTTT. Protein sequence: CASSLEGSGTEAFF.

The chain links TRBV18 to TRBJ1-1, with D perhaps TRBD1 (6 bases). The CDR3 length is 13 residues. V gave up 6 bases and J gave up 3 bases, with 11 bases separating them. CDR1 and CDR2 (germline): KGHSH, LQKENI. The CDR3 DNA reads as TGTGCCAGCTCTCTCCAGGGGCACACTGAAGCTTTCTTT. Translating it yields CASSLQGHTEAFF.

The J gene is TRBJ1-5, the V gene TRBV12-5; D is uncertain. Trimming took off 8 bases at V and 3 bases at J, with 8 bases between the two ends. From germline, CDR1 is LGHNT and CDR2 FRNRAP. This CDR3 has 12 residues. The CDR3, as DNA: TGTGCTAGTAACAGAGACAATCAGCCCCAGCATTTT. It is translated as CASNRDNQPQHF. Combining the CDR3 with reference TRBV12-5 and TRBJ1-5 gives the whole variable domain DARVTQTPRHKVTEMGQEVTMRCQPILGHNTVFWYRQTMMQGLELLAYFRNRAPLDDSGMPKDRFSAEMPDATLATLKIQPSEPRDSAVYFCASNRDNQPQHFGDGTRLSIL.

The chain is built from TRBV6-1 and TRBJ2-2; 8 nucleotides agree with TRBD1. The CDR3 runs to 12 residues. V was clipped by 6 bases and J by 8 bases; unmatched bases: 2. Per germline, CDR1 MNHNS and CDR2 SASEGT. The CDR3 region has the DNA TGTGCCAGCAGGGACAGGGTGGGGGAGCTGTTTTTT. It encodes CASRDRVGELFF.

The V call is TRBV5-8, the J call TRBJ1-5; TRBD1 matches 7 bases. In germline, CDR1 is SGHTS, CDR2 YDEGEE. After removal of 5 bases from V and 3 bases from J, the junction contained 5 bases not matched to a gene. This CDR3 comprises 14 residues. CDR3 region: CASRLTGDNQPQHF. In nucleotides, the CDR3 is TGTGCCAGCAGACTTACAGGGGACAATCAGCCCCAGCATTTT. The full variable domain, with the rest looked up from reference TRBV5-8 and TRBJ1-5, is EAGVTQSPTHLIKTRGQQATLRCSPISGHTSVYWYQQALGLGLQFLLWYDEGEERNRGNFPPRFSGRQFPNYSSELNVNALELEDSALYLCASRLTGDNQPQHFGDGTRLSIL.

The chain carries TRBV11-2 and TRBJ1-2; 8 positions agree with TRBD1. V was pared by 5 bases and J by 5 bases, with 7 bases of the junction left unmatched. This CDR3 has 14 residues. Germline V CDR1 and CDR2: SGHAT, FQNNGV. CDR3 nucleotide sequence: TGTGCCAGCAGCCGCGGACAGGGCAAATATGGCTACACCTTC. Translating it yields CASSRGQGKYGYTF.

This chain links TRBV7-9 with TRBJ1-2; unclear D gene. In germline, CDR1 is SEHNR, CDR2 FQNEAQ (reference sequence). There are 12 residues in the CDR3. Trimming left V 5 bases short and J 7 bases short, with 11 bases between. As DNA, the CDR3 is TGTGCCAGCAGCCCAAATAGTTTTGGCTACACCTTC. It encodes CASSPNSFGYTF.

J is TRBJ2-7 and V is TRBV14; TRBD2 is a possible D gene (5 bases). The CDR3 loop spans 13 amino acids. With 0 bases removed from V and 10 bases from J, the gap between germline ends came to 13 bases. The germline V gene encodes CDR1 SGHDN and CDR2 FVKESK. The CDR3 sequence: CASSQDLGRGQYF. Written as DNA, the CDR3 is TGTGCCAGCAGCCAAGATTTAGGCCGGGGACAGTACTTC.

V is TRBV19 and J is TRBJ1-1; D is unclear. The CDR3 sequence is 12 residues long. The V end was cut by 6 bases, the J end by 8 bases, with 13 bases between. CDR1 and CDR2 from the germline V gene are LNHDA and SQIVND (reference sequence). The CDR3 nucleotides are TGTGCCAGTAGCCAGCGGTACCGCGAAGCTTTCTTT. Its translation: CASSQRYREAFF.

The J gene is TRBJ1-1, the V gene TRBV15, with D hard to call. Trimming took off 4 bases at V and 5 bases at J, with 14 bases between the two ends. From germline, CDR1 is LNHNV and CDR2 YYDKDF (reference sequence). This CDR3 comprises 14 residues. CDR3 residues: CATSKQRSGTEAFF. The CDR3 nucleotides are TGTGCCACCAGCAAGCAGAGGAGTGGTACTGAAGCTTTCTTT.

The CDR3 nucleotides read TGTGCCAGCAGCCAAGTTAATGGCGGGGGGGCCGCAGATACGCAGTATTTT. This codes for CASSQVNGGGAADTQYF. This chain joins TRBV14 and TRBJ2-3, with 9 bases aligning to TRBD2. From germline, CDR1 is SGHDN and CDR2 FVKESK. CDR3 length: 17 residues. V trimming: 1 base; J trimming: 4 bases; junction bases outside the gene matches: 9.

The rearrangement links TRBV27 to TRBJ2-5; the D is unclear. V was clipped by 5 bases and J by 2 bases, with 15 bases between them. Germline CDR1 and CDR2: MNHEY and SMNVEV (reference sequence). The CDR3 length is 15 residues. The CDR3 nucleotides read TGTGCCAGCAGTAGTTCGGCGGTTTGGCAAGAGACCCAGTACTTC. Translating gives CASSSSAVWQETQYF.

The chain links TRBV11-3 to TRBJ1-2, with 7 positions matching TRBD1. The germline gives CDR1 SGHNT, CDR2 YENEEA. The CDR3 spans 13 residues. V lost 5 bases to trimming and J lost 8 bases; unmatched junction nucleotides: 8. This CDR3 is CASSRRQGEGYTF. The CDR3 DNA sequence: TGTGCCAGCAGCCGCAGACAGGGAGAAGGCTACACCTTC. Combining the CDR3 with reference TRBV11-3 and TRBJ1-2 gives the whole variable domain EAGVVQSPRYKIIEKKQPVAFWCNPISGHNTLYWYLQNLGQGPELLIRYENEEAVDDSQLPKDRFSAERLKGVDSTLKIQPAELGDSAVYLCASSRRQGEGYTFGSGTRLTVV.

The CDR3 DNA is TGTGCCAGCTGGCCAGGACAGGGCCGCAATCAGCCCCAGCATTTT. Translating gives CASWPGQGRNQPQHF. This sequence joins TRBV6-6 and TRBJ1-5; 8 positions agree with TRBD1. J lost 2 bases, V lost 8 bases, and 8 bases had no gene match. In germline, CDR1 is MNHNY, CDR2 SVGAGI (reference sequence). This CDR3 region has 15 residues.

This clone was recorded a few times. The rearrangement joins TRBV18 to TRBJ2-7, with 7 bases lining up with TRBD1. Unmatched junction bases numbered 1, after V lost 6 bases and J lost 2 bases. In germline, CDR1 is KGHSH, CDR2 LQKENI. CDR3 length: 12 amino acids. This chain's CDR3 is CASSGTAYEQYF. In nucleotides, the CDR3 is TGTGCCAGCTCGGGGACAGCCTACGAGCAGTACTTC.

The chain has TRBV7-9 and TRBJ1-2; TRBD1 aligns across 7 bases. Germline V CDR1 and CDR2: SEHNR, FQNEAQ (reference sequence). This CDR3 comprises 14 residues. V trimming: 4 bases; J trimming: 4 bases; junction bases outside the gene matches: 6. CDR3 loop: CASSYSGTAYGYTF. In DNA, the CDR3 is TGTGCCAGCAGCTATTCAGGGACAGCCTATGGCTACACCTTC. Looking up the rest from reference TRBV7-9 and TRBJ1-2 gives the full variable domain: DTGVSQNPRHKITKRGQNVTFRCDPISEHNRLYWYRQTLGQGPEFLTYFQNEAQLEKSRLLSDRFSAERPKGSFSTLEIQRTEQGDSAMYLCASSYSGTAYGYTFGSGTRLTVV.

The chain has TRBV4-2 and TRBJ1-1; no reliable D call. Trimming left V 4 bases short and J 2 bases short, with 14 bases between. Germline CDR1 LGHNA, CDR2 YNFKEQ. The CDR3 consists of 15 residues. The CDR3 region is CASSLTLEPNTEAFF. The DNA for the CDR3 is TGTGCCAGCAGCCTAACGCTAGAACCTAACACTGAAGCTTTCTTT.

The gene calls are TRBV5-1 and TRBJ2-7; 10 positions agree with TRBD2. This CDR3 is 13 amino acids long. Trimming at V came to 5 bases and at J to 6 bases, leaving 5 bases not matched to a gene. The V gene's germline CDR1 is SGHRS and CDR2 YFSETQ. The DNA of the CDR3 is TGCGCCAGCAGTCTCCGGACTAGCGGCGAGCAGTACTTC. As protein: CASSLRTSGEQYF.

This CDR3 is CASRSWGSLSGELFF. Here the CDR3 DNA reads TGTGCCAGCAGGTCATGGGGCAGTCTTTCCGGGGAGCTGTTTTTT. The gene calls are TRBV27 and TRBJ2-2; possible D gene TRBD1, 5 bases. The CDR3 runs 15 residues. V lost 6 bases to trimming and J lost 6 bases, with 17 bases between them. Germline V gene lookup returns CDR1 MNHEY and CDR2 SMNVEV (reference sequence).

The chain employs TRBV28 and TRBJ1-4, with 10 bases fitting TRBD1. J gave up 9 bases and V 5 bases, and 9 bases lay outside the gene matches. The CDR3 runs 15 residues. Per the germline V gene, CDR1 is MDHEN and CDR2 is SYDVKM. The DNA of the CDR3 is TGTGCCAGCAGTCCCTCCGGGACAGGGGATCAAAAACTGTTTTTT. Residues: CASSPSGTGDQKLFF.

The chain's CDR3 is CAWSVRRDNEQFF. The CDR3, as DNA: TGTGCCTGGAGTGTACGTCGAGACAATGAGCAGTTCTTC. This chain links TRBV30 with TRBJ2-1, with D unresolved. The length of the CDR3 is 13 residues. The germline V gene encodes CDR1 GTSNPN and CDR2 SVGIG (reference sequence). The ends were cut back, 0 bases at V and 5 bases at J, with 8 bases in the middle.

CDR3 residues: CASSRRTGRESSYEQYF. CDR3 coding DNA: TGTGCCAGCAGTCGACGGACGGGAAGGGAGAGCTCCTACGAGCAGTACTTC. V is TRBV27 and J is TRBJ2-7, with D possibly matching TRBD2 (5 bases). CDR3 size: 17 residues. Between the trimmed V and J ends, which lost 5 bases and 0 bases, there was a span of 20 bases. Germline-derived CDR1 and CDR2 are MNHEY and SMNVEV (reference sequence).

The chain uses TRBV7-2 and TRBJ1-2; the match to TRBD1 covers 8 bases. Germline V lookup: CDR1 SGHTA, CDR2 FQGNSA. The CDR3 sequence is 14 residues long. V was clipped by 2 bases and J by 4 bases; unmatched bases: 3. CDR3 in amino acids: CASSLTGGGYGYTF. The CDR3 region has the DNA TGTGCCAGCAGCTTAACAGGGGGGGGCTATGGCTACACCTTC.

This clone came up once. The rearrangement joins TRBV4-1 to TRBJ2-1; TRBD1 matches 9 bases. CDR3 length: 18 amino acids. The germline V gene has CDR1 MGHRA and CDR2 YSYEKL. After removal of 4 bases from V and 8 bases from J, the junction contained 18 bases not matched to a gene. The CDR3 coding sequence is TGCGCCAGCAGCCGCAAAGGCGCCGGGACAGGGAGAGGCGATGAGCAGTTCTTC. Translation gives CASSRKGAGTGRGDEQFF.